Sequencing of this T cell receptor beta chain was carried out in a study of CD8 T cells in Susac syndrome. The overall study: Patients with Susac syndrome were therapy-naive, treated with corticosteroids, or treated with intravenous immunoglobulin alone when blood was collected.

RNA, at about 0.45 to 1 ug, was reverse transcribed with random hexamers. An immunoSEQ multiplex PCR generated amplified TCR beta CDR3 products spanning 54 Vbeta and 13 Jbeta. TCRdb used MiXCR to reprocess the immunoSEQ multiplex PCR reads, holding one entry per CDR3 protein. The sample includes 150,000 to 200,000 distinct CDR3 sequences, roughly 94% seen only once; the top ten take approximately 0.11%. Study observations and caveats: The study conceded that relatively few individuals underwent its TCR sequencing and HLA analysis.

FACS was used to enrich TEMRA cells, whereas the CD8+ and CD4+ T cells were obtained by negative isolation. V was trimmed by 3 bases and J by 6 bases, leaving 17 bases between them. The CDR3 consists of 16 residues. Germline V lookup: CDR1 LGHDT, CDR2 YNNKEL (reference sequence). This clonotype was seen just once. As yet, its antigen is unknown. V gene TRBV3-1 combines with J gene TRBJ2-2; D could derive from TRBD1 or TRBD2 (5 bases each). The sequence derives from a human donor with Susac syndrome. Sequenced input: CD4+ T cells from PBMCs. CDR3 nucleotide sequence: TGTGCCAGCAGCCAGAGAATAGGGCAGGGAGCCGGGGAGCTGTTTTTT. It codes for CASSQRIGQGAGELFF. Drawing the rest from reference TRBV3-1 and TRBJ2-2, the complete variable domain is DTAVSQTPKYLVTQMGNDKSIKCEQNLGHDTMYWYKQDSKKFLKIMFSYNNKELIINETVPNRFSPKSPDKAHLNLHINSLELGDSAVYFCASSQRIGQGAGELFFGEGSRLTVL.